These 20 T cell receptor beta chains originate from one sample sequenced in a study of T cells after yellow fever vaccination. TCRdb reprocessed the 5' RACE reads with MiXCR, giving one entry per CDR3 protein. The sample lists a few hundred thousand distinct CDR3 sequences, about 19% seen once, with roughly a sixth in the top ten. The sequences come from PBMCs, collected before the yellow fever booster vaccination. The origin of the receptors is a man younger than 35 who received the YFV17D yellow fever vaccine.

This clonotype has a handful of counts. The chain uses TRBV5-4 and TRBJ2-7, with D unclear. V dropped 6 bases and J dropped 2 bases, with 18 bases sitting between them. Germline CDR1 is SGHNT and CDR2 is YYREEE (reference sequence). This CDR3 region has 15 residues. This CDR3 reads CASTPYGTHTYEQYF. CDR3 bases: TGTGCCAGCACACCATACGGTACCCACACCTACGAGCAGTACTTC.

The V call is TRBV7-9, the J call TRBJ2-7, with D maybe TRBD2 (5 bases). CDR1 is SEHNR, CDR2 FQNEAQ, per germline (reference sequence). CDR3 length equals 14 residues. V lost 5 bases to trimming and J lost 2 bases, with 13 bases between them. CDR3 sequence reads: CASSPPRGPYEQYF. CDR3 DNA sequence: TGTGCCAGCAGCCCGCCCCGAGGGCCCTACGAGCAGTACTTC.

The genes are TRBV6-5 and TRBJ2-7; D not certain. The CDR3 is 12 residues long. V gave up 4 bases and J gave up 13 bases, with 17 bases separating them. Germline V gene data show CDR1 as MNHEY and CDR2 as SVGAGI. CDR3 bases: TGTGCCAGCAGTTGGAACGGTGGGCCGTCCTACTTC. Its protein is CASSWNGGPSYF.

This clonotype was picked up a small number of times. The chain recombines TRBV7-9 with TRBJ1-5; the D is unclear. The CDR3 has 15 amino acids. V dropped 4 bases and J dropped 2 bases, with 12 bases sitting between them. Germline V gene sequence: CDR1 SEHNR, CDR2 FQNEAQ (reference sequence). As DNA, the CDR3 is TGTGCCAGCAGCTCCGGTATGGGAGGCAATCAGCCCCAGCATTTT. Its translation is CASSSGMGGNQPQHF.

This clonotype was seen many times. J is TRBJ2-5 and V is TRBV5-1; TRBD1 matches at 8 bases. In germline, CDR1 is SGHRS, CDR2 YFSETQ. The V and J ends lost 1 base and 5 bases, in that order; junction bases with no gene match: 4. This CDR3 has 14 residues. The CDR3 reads CASSLFSGGETQYF. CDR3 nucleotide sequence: TGCGCCAGCAGCTTGTTTTCAGGGGGCGAGACCCAGTACTTC.

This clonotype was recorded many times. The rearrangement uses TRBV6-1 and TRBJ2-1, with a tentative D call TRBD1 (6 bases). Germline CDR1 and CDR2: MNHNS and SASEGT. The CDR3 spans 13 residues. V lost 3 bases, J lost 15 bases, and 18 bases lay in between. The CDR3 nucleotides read TGTGCCAGCAGTGACCCTACGGGGAGCAGGGGGTTCTTC. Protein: CASSDPTGSRGFF.

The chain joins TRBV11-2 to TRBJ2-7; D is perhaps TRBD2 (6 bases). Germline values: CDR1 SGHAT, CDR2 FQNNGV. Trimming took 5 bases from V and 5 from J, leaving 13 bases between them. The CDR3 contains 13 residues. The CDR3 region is CASSPGLNNEQYV. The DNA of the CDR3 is TGTGCCAGCAGCCCAGGACTAAATAACGAGCAGTACGTC.

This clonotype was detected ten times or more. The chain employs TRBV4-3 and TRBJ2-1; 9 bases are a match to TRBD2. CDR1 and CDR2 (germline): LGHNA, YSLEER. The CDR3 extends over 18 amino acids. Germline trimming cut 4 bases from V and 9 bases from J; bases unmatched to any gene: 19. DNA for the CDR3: TGCGCCAGCAGCCCCCATGGAGGGTCGCGGGGGGGCCGGGTTGAGCAGTTCTTC. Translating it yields CASSPHGGSRGGRVEQFF.

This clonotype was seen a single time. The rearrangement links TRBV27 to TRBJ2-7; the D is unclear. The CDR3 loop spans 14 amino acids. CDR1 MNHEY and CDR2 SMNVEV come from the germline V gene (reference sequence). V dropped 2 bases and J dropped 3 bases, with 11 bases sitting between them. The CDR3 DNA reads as TGTGCCAGCAGTTTAAAGGACGGGCGCTACGAGCAGTACTTC. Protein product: CASSLKDGRYEQYF.

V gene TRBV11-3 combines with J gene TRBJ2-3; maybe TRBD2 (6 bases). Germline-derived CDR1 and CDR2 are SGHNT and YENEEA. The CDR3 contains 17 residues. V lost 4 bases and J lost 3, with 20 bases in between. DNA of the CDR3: TGTGCCAGCAGCTCCAGATCCGGGAGCCAAGGGACAGATACGCAGTATTTT. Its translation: CASSSRSGSQGTDTQYF.

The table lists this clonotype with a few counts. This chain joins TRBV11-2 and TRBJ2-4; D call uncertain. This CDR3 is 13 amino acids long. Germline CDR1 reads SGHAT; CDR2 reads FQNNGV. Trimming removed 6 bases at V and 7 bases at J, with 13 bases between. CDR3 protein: CASRKAGVNIQYF. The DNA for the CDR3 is TGTGCCAGCAGAAAGGCAGGAGTCAACATTCAGTACTTC.

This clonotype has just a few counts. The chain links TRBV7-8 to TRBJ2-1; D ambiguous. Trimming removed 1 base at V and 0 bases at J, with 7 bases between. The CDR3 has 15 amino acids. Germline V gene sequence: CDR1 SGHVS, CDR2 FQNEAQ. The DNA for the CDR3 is TGTGCCAGCAGCTTAGGCTTCCTCTCCTACAATGAGCAGTTCTTC. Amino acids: CASSLGFLSYNEQFF.

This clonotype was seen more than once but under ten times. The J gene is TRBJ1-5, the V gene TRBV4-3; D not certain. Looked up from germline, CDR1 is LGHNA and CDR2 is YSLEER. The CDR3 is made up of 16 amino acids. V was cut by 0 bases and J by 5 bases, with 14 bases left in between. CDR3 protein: CASSQDYGREYQPQHF. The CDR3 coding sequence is TGCGCCAGCAGCCAAGATTATGGGAGGGAGTATCAGCCCCAGCATTTT.

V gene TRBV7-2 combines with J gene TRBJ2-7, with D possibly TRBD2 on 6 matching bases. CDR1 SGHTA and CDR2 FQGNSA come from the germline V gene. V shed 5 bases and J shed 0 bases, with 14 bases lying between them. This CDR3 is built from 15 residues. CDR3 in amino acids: CASSLSWGDSYEQYF. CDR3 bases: TGTGCCAGCAGCCTTTCTTGGGGGGACTCCTACGAGCAGTACTTC.

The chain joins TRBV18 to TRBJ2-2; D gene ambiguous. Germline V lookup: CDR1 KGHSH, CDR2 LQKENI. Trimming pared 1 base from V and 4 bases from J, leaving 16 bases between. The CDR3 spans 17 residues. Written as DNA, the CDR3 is TGTGCCAGCTCACCACAGGGAACTGGTGGAAGCACCGGGGAGCTGTTTTTT. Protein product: CASSPQGTGGSTGELFF.

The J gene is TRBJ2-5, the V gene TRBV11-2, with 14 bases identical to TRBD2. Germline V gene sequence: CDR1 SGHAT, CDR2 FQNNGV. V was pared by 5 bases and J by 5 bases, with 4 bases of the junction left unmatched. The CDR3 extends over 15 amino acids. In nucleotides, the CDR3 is TGTGCCAGCAGCATGGGACTAGCGGGGGCGGAGACCCAGTACTTC. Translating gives CASSMGLAGAETQYF.

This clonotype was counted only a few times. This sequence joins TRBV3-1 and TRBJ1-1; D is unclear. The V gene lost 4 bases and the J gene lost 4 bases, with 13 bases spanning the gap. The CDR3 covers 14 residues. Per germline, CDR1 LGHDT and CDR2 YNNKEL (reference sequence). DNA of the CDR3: TGTGCCAGCAGCCTTTCATCTGCGGGCACTGAAGCTTTCTTT. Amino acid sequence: CASSLSSAGTEAFF.

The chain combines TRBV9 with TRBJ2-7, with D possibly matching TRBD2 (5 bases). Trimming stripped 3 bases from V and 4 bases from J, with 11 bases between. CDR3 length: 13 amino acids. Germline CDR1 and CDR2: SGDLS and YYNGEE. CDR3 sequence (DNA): TGTGCCAGCAGCGAGGAGGACGGGTACGAGCAGTACTTC. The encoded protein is CASSEEDGYEQYF.

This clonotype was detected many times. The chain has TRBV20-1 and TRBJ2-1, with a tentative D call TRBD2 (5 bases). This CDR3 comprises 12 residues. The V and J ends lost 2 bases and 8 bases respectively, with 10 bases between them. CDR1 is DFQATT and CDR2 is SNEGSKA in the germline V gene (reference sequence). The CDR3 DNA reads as TGCAGTGCTAGATTGAGCGGCTATGAGCAGTTCTTC. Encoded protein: CSARLSGYEQFF.

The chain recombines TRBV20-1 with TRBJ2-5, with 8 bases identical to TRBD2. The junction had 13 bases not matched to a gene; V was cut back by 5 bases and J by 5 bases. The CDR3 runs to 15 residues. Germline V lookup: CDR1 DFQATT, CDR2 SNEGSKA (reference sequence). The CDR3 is CSAPRPGGSRETQYF. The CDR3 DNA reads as TGCAGTGCTCCCCGTCCGGGGGGGTCGAGGGAGACCCAGTACTTC.